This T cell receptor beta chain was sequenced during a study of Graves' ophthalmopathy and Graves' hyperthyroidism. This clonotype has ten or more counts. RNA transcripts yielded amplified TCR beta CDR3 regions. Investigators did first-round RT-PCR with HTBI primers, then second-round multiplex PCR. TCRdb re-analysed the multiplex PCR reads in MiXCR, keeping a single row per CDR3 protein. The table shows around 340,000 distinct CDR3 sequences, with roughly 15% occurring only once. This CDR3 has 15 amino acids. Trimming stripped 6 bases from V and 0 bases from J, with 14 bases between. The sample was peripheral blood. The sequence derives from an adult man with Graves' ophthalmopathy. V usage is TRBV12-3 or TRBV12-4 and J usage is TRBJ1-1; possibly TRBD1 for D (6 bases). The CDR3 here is CASRHTGTLNTEAFF. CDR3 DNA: TGTGCCAGCAGACACACCGGGACATTGAACACTGAAGCTTTCTTT.